The clone carrying this T cell receptor (beta chain) was seen only a few times. Its antigen is undetermined. This sample is drawn from a study of identical twins. Whole-study results and caveats: Fewer insertions were carried by abundant cord blood beta clonotypes, but none was seen in memory repertoires. Invariant MAIT and iNKT cells may have partly biased zero-insertion analyses. Researchers reported excess low generation probability among twin-shared out-of-frame alpha sequences.

A universal primer site was incorporated via template switching, and the cDNA contained unique molecular identifiers. TCRdb itself ran the 5' RACE reads through MiXCR, one entry per CDR3 protein. Here the sample spans under 350,000 distinct CDR3 sequences, roughly 9.7% being singletons. Trimming took 0 bases from V and 1 from J, leaving 9 bases between them. Germline CDR1 reads GTSNPN; CDR2 reads SVGIG (reference sequence). This CDR3 is built from 14 residues. These same records also appear under a second study, on yellow fever vaccine responses in identical twins.

The sample comprised CD8+ T cells sorted from blood. The rearrangement links TRBV30 to TRBJ1-1; a weak D match, TRBD1 (5 bases). The clonotype was recovered from a woman under 30 in good health. CDR3: CAWSVGVTNTEAFF. DNA for the CDR3: TGTGCCTGGAGTGTGGGGGTCACGAACACTGAAGCTTTCTTT.